The source of this TCR beta chain is a study of response to subunit inactivated influenza vaccine. Study-wide findings and caveats: Few new T cells, the authors suggested, are recruited by each seasonal influenza vaccination.

From the RT-PCR reads, TCRdb called clonotypes with MiXCR, one entry per CDR3 protein. The sample contains around 180,000 distinct CDR3 sequences, approximately 8.7% of which appear only once. Germline CDR1 reads MNHEY; CDR2 reads SMNVEV (reference sequence). The length of the CDR3 is 18 residues. Trimming removed 2 bases from V and 0 bases from J, with 16 bases in between. Many counts were recorded for this clonotype. Its cognate antigen is unknown. V and J are TRBV27 and TRBJ2-2; D is possibly TRBD1 or TRBD2 (5 bases each). The sequence was obtained from a man aged 45 to 65 who received an inactivated influenza vaccine. The material sequenced was non-naive T cells sorted from PBMCs, taken on the day of vaccination. CDR3 in DNA: TGTGCCAGCAGTTTAGGTGGCTACGGGGCCTCGAACACCGGGGAGCTGTTTTTT. Encoded protein: CASSLGGYGASNTGELFF.